These 21 T cell receptor beta chains share one sample of origin, sequenced in a study of T-cell memory formation after mild COVID-19. Via MiXCR, TCRdb re-called the 5' RACE reads, giving one row per CDR3 protein. Of about 400,000 distinct CDR3 sequences in the sample, roughly 15% were seen once. Source material: PBMCs or a T cell subset sorted from them (not recorded which). The source is a man aged 18 to 30 who had mild COVID-19 (a few samples of this study predate the infection). Cell type and time point are not known.

The rearrangement joins TRBV10-3 to TRBJ2-3; TRBD1 or TRBD2 may be the D gene (5 bases each). This CDR3 contains 15 residues. The germline gives CDR1 ENHRY, CDR2 SYGVKD. The V and J ends lost 1 base and 6 bases respectively, with 14 bases between them. CDR3 sequence reads: CAISEYRDVVDTQYF. In nucleotides, the CDR3 is TGTGCCATCAGTGAGTACCGGGACGTTGTGGATACGCAGTATTTT.

This clonotype was detected a few times. This chain uses TRBV5-1 with TRBJ2-3; TRBD2 matches 8 bases. J was trimmed by 2 bases and V by 4 bases; bases with no gene match: 6. Germline V gene lookup returns CDR1 SGHRS and CDR2 YFSETQ. The CDR3 loop spans 15 amino acids. CDR3 loop: CASSPIAGSTDTQYF. Here the CDR3 DNA reads TGCGCCAGCAGCCCCATAGCGGGGTCCACAGATACGCAGTATTTT.

Only a few counts were recorded for this clonotype. This rearrangement joins TRBV7-2 to TRBJ2-3, with D unresolved. V lost 2 bases, J lost 2 bases, and 8 bases lay in between. Germline V gives CDR1 SGHTA, CDR2 FQGNSA. The CDR3 contains 14 residues. The CDR3: CASSLLSSTDTQYF. The CDR3 coding sequence is TGTGCCAGCAGCTTACTCTCATCCACAGATACGCAGTATTTT.

The J gene is TRBJ1-3, the V gene TRBV12-3 or TRBV12-4; D call uncertain. The CDR3 has 13 residues. Deletions cut 5 bases from V and 0 bases from J, with 5 bases between. CDR3 sequence: CASSERSGNTIYF. The DNA for the CDR3 is TGTGCCAGCAGTGAGCGCTCTGGAAACACCATATATTTT.

This clonotype was seen only once. V usage is TRBV6-6 and J usage is TRBJ1-5, with 8 bases identical to TRBD1. CDR3 length equals 15 residues. The V gene's germline CDR1 is MNHNY and CDR2 SVGAGI (reference sequence). The junction had 7 bases not matched to a gene; V was cut back by 8 bases and J by 1 base. The CDR3 DNA reads as TGTGCCAGCTTCCCTCGACAGGGGAGCAATCAGCCCCAGCATTTT. Translation gives CASFPRQGSNQPQHF.

This clonotype was observed a handful of times. The genes are TRBV7-9 and TRBJ2-1; 7 bases agree with TRBD2. The CDR3 is made up of 14 amino acids. CDR1 SEHNR and CDR2 FQNEAQ come from the germline V gene (reference sequence). Trimming at V came to 5 bases and at J to 7 bases, leaving 8 bases not matched to a gene. The CDR3 nucleotides are TGTGCCAGCAGCCGGACGGGGGGTGGAAATGAGCAGTTCTTC. As protein: CASSRTGGGNEQFF.

V usage is TRBV6-5 and J usage is TRBJ2-7; TRBD2 agrees at 9 bases. The trim removed 6 bases at V and 5 bases at J, leaving 5 bases unmatched. Germline loops: CDR1 MNHEY, CDR2 SVGAGI. This CDR3 comprises 13 residues. The CDR3 DNA reads as TGTGCCAGCAGGTCCCTAGCGGGGCACGAGCAGTACGTC. Its translation is CASRSLAGHEQYV.

Only a few counts were recorded for this clonotype. The rearrangement links TRBV10-1 to TRBJ2-5; D unclear. CDR1 is WNHNN, CDR2 SYGVQD, per germline (reference sequence). CDR3 length: 14 residues. V shed 8 bases and J shed 7 bases, with 20 bases lying between them. In nucleotides, the CDR3 is TGCGCCAGCTTGGGTGATCCCGGTGGTGGGACCCAGTACTTC. It specifies CASLGDPGGGTQYF.

The chain couples TRBV6-2 or TRBV6-3 to TRBJ2-7; 11 nucleotides line up with TRBD1. V lost 2 bases and J lost 4; bases outside the gene matches: 4. CDR3 length equals 15 residues. Germline assignment: CDR1 MNHEY and CDR2 SVGEGT. The CDR3 sequence is CASSYRTGGGYEQYF. The CDR3 DNA follows: TGTGCCAGCAGTTACAGGACAGGGGGCGGTTACGAGCAGTACTTC.

The gene calls are TRBV4-1 and TRBJ1-5; 11 positions match TRBD1. J lost 6 bases, V lost 11 bases, and 18 bases had no gene match. The germline V gene has CDR1 MGHRA and CDR2 YSYEKL. CDR3 length: 17 amino acids. For the CDR3, the DNA is TGCGCCCGCCTAGGGGGCCCGGGACAGGGGGTATTTCAGCCCCAGCATTTT. This sequence encodes CARLGGPGQGVFQPQHF.

The chain couples TRBV4-1 to TRBJ2-5, with D possibly being TRBD1 or TRBD2 (6 bases each). V dropped 3 bases and J dropped 4 bases, with 15 bases sitting between them. Germline lookup yields CDR1 MGHRA and CDR2 YSYEKL. This CDR3 is built from 15 residues. The CDR3 DNA reads as TGCGCCAGCAGCCAGGGGGCCTCAGCGGGAGAGACCCAGTACTTC. Translated: CASSQGASAGETQYF.

This clonotype has only a few counts. CDR3 in DNA: TGTGCCAGCAGCGAGGGACAGGGGGACTCACCCCTCCACTTT. As protein: CASSEGQGDSPLHF. The V call is TRBV7-9, the J call TRBJ1-6, with 11 bases lining up with TRBD1. The CDR3 is 14 amino acids. The germline gives CDR1 SEHNR, CDR2 FQNEAQ (reference sequence). V trimming: 5 bases; J trimming: 10 bases; junction bases outside the gene matches: 4.

The chain couples TRBV5-1 to TRBJ1-3; D ambiguous. This CDR3 is 14 amino acids long. The V and J ends lost 0 bases and 2 bases respectively, with 6 bases between them. The germline CDR1 and CDR2 sequences are SGHRS and YFSETQ. CDR3 in amino acids: CASSLDLPGNTIYF. CDR3 DNA: TGCGCCAGCAGCTTGGACCTACCTGGAAACACCATATATTTT.

This rearrangement joins TRBV2 to TRBJ1-1; D not certain. The CDR3 totals 11 residues. V dropped 7 bases and J dropped 1 base, with 4 bases sitting between them. Germline CDR1 and CDR2: SNHLY and FYNNEI. CDR3 sequence (DNA): TGTGCCAGCAACGAGAACACTGAAGCTTTCTTT. This gives the protein CASNENTEAFF.

The V gene is TRBV9, the J gene TRBJ2-7; D is unclear. CDR1 is SGDLS and CDR2 is YYNGEE in the germline V gene. The CDR3 totals 14 residues. Trimming took off 0 bases at V and 7 bases at J, with 14 bases between the two ends. CDR3 in DNA: TGTGCCAGCAGCGTAGCCGGGCCTACGTATGAGCAGTACTTC. This translates into CASSVAGPTYEQYF.

This clonotype was counted only a few times. This chain connects TRBV7-2 to TRBJ1-4; weak D call: TRBD1 (5 bases). The CDR3 spans 15 residues. V shed 4 bases and J shed 5 bases, with 14 bases lying between them. Per germline, CDR1 SGHTA and CDR2 FQGNSA. The CDR3 DNA reads as TGTGCCAGCAGCTCCTACGGGGGTGGGAATGAAAAACTGTTTTTT. Its translation: CASSSYGGGNEKLFF.

In this sample, this clonotype turned up a few times. The gene calls are TRBV7-9 and TRBJ2-2, with TRBD1 identical over 8 bases. This CDR3 contains 14 residues. Germline CDR1 is SEHNR and CDR2 is FQNEAQ (reference sequence). The CDR3 here is CAAGDRIDTGELFF. DNA of the CDR3: TGTGCTGCAGGGGACAGGATTGACACCGGGGAGCTGTTTTTT.

The sample holds many counts of this clonotype. This sequence joins TRBV12-3 or TRBV12-4 and TRBJ1-2, with 9 bases matching TRBD1. The CDR3 sequence is 13 residues long. V lost 1 base and J lost 7; bases outside the gene matches: 1. The CDR3 DNA follows: TGTGCCAGCAGTTTAGGGGACAGGGCTGGCTACACCTTC. Translated, it gives CASSLGDRAGYTF.

This clonotype was seen only a few times. This chain links TRBV24-1 with TRBJ2-1, with 11 bases aligning to TRBD1. The germline gives CDR1 KGHDR, CDR2 SFDVKD. The V segment lost 3 bases and the J segment 2 bases; nucleotides outside the gene matches: 8. CDR3 length equals 18 residues. The CDR3 DNA reads TGTGCCACCAGTGATCCTACTCCGGGACAGGGGGCCTACAATGAGCAGTTCTTC. This gives the protein CATSDPTPGQGAYNEQFF.

The table lists this clonotype with a few counts. The chain recombines TRBV5-5 with TRBJ2-2; the match to TRBD2 covers 8 bases. CDR3 length equals 15 residues. Germline V CDR1 and CDR2: SGHKS, YYEKEE (reference sequence). Trimming removed 0 bases from V and 4 bases from J; junction bases left unmatched: 2. In DNA, the CDR3 is TGTGCCAGCAGCTTGGCCGGGGGGGCCACCGGGGAGCTGTTTTTT. Its protein is CASSLAGGATGELFF.

This clonotype has a handful of counts. The genes are TRBV12-3 or TRBV12-4 and TRBJ2-7, with D tentatively TRBD1 (5 bases). V lost 6 bases and J 2 bases, leaving 8 bases between the germline ends. The CDR3 is 12 amino acids. Here the CDR3 DNA reads TGTGCCAGCAGCTTGGACACCTACGAGCAGTACTTC. As protein: CASSLDTYEQYF.